This entry lists 32 T cell receptor beta chains sequenced from one sample in a study of cytomegalovirus exposure and HLA in healthy donors. In the PCR, 60 Vbeta and 13 Jbeta primers were used. The assay was immunoSEQ multiplex PCR, and TCRdb's table has in-frame clones only and misses some. The sample records some 110,000 clones, under 85% being singletons. The sample taken for sequencing was PBMCs. These receptors were collected from a woman in her fifties or sixties in good health and CMV-seropositive.

V gene TRBV5-1 combines with J gene TRBJ2-7, with D perhaps matching TRBD1 (6 bases). Germline-derived CDR1 and CDR2 are SGHRS and YFSETQ. Trimming took off 3 bases at V and 0 bases at J, with 16 bases between the two ends. The CDR3 runs to 16 residues. The CDR3 DNA follows: TGCGCCAGCAGCTCCTGGGATCGGGACACCTCCTACGAGCAGTACTTC. This codes for CASSSWDRDTSYEQYF. Drawing the rest from reference TRBV5-1 and TRBJ2-7, the complete variable domain is KAGVTQTPRYLIKTRGQQVTLSCSPISGHRSVSWYQQTPGQGLQFLFEYFSETQRNKGNFPGRFSGRQFSNSRSEMNVSTLELGDSALYLCASSSWDRDTSYEQYFGPGTRLTVT.

This clone appeared a single time. V gene TRBV4-3 combines with J gene TRBJ2-3, with D unclear. Trimming cost V 1 base and J 0 bases, with 5 bases left between them. CDR1 is LGHNA and CDR2 is YSLEER in the germline V gene. The CDR3 spans 14 residues. The CDR3 bases are TGCGCCAGCAGCCAAGGGGCTAGCACAGATACGCAGTATTTT. This gives the protein CASSQGASTDTQYF.

The J gene is TRBJ2-6, the V gene TRBV2; 12 positions agree with TRBD1. The length of the CDR3 is 17 residues. V dropped 6 bases and J dropped 0; count of bases not matched to a gene: 3. Germline CDR1 reads SNHLY; CDR2 reads FYNNEI. CDR3 nucleotides: TGTGCCAGCAGCGCGGGACAGGGGGCCTCTGGGGCCAACGTCCTGACTTTC. Its protein product is CASSAGQGASGANVLTF.

The chain uses TRBV5-4 and TRBJ1-1, with unresolved D. CDR1 and CDR2 (germline): SGHNT, YYREEE (reference sequence). The CDR3 sequence is 15 residues long. Trimming removed 1 base from V and 0 bases from J, with 10 bases in between. The DNA for the CDR3 is TGTGCCAGCAGCTTGTTGGGCATTTTGAACACTGAAGCTTTCTTT. Its translation is CASSLLGILNTEAFF.

In regard to this clone: One end of the junction does not line up with germline, which may come from a read error. The chain is built from TRBV7-9 and TRBJ1-6; 7 nucleotides line up with TRBD1. Germline loops: CDR1 SEHNR, CDR2 FQNEAQ (reference sequence). The CDR3 contains 14 residues. The CDR3: CSSSLGQPNSPLHF. The CDR3 nucleotides are TGTTCCAGCAGCCTGGGACAGCCAAATTCACCCCTCCACTTT.

The rearrangement joins TRBV15 to TRBJ1-5; D possibly corresponds to TRBD1 (5 bases). This CDR3 spans 16 amino acids. Trimming left V 0 bases short and J 3 bases short, with 12 bases between. Germline V gene data show CDR1 as LNHNV and CDR2 as YYDKDF (reference sequence). This CDR3 is CATSREGASVNQPQHF. For the CDR3, the DNA is TGTGCCACCAGCAGAGAAGGGGCCAGCGTCAATCAGCCCCAGCATTTT.

The chain uses TRBV2 and TRBJ1-1; 8 nucleotides align to TRBD1. There are 16 residues in the CDR3. Looked up from germline, CDR1 is SNHLY and CDR2 is FYNNEI. The V segment lost 6 bases and the J segment 4 bases; nucleotides outside the gene matches: 13. CDR3 amino acids: CASRYTTGVGVTEAFF. In DNA form, the CDR3 reads TGTGCCAGCAGATACACGACAGGGGTCGGTGTCACTGAAGCTTTCTTT.

Details on this clone: The same CDR3 is also encoded by other DNA sequences in this sample. The chain couples TRBV27 to TRBJ2-1; D perhaps matches TRBD1 (6 bases). Germline assignment: CDR1 MNHEY and CDR2 SMNVEV (reference sequence). This CDR3 is built from 17 residues. Deletions cut 3 bases from V and 8 bases from J, with 23 bases between. The CDR3 loop is CASSFIPPGHLSDEQFF. CDR3 coding DNA: TGTGCCAGCAGTTTTATCCCTCCGGGACACTTGTCCGATGAGCAGTTCTTC.

This clone was counted a single time. V and J are TRBV4-2 and TRBJ1-5; perhaps TRBD1 as D (5 bases). The CDR3 has 15 residues. CDR1 and CDR2 from the germline V gene are LGHNA and YNFKEQ. The V gene lost 3 bases and the J gene lost 7 bases, with 16 bases spanning the gap. The DNA for the CDR3 is TGTGCCAGCAGCCAGGAACAGGTAACTAACCAGCCCCAGCATTTT. As protein: CASSQEQVTNQPQHF.

The chain carries TRBV2 and TRBJ2-1; tentative D call: TRBD2 (5 bases). The germline V and J ends were trimmed by 10 bases and 4 bases, with 11 bases remaining between them. The CDR3 runs 12 residues. Germline V gene lookup returns CDR1 SNHLY and CDR2 FYNNEI. CDR3 DNA: TGTGCCACAGGAGGCAGGTACAATGAGCAGTTCTTC. This gives the protein CATGGRYNEQFF.

Only one count was recorded for this clone. The rearrangement uses TRBV5-8 and TRBJ2-7; 11 positions agree with TRBD2. Germline CDR1 is SGHTS and CDR2 is YDEGEE. The CDR3 sequence is 16 residues long. The junction had 9 bases not matched to a gene; V was cut back by 4 bases and J by 3 bases. The CDR3 loop is CASSPRLAGSYYEQYF. The CDR3 DNA sequence: TGTGCCAGCAGCCCGCGACTAGCGGGGAGCTACTACGAGCAGTACTTC.

Details on this clone: Relative to the germline gene, one junction end is altered; a read error may explain this. The chain has TRBV7-4 and TRBJ1-5; maybe TRBD1 (6 bases). This CDR3 contains 17 residues. Germline-derived CDR1 and CDR2 are SGHVT and SQSDAQ. CDR3 DNA sequence: TGTGCTAGCAGCCCGGGGACACGGCGGTATAGCAATCAGCCCCAGCATTTT. As protein: CASSPGTRRYSNQPQHF.

This rearrangement joins TRBV23-1 to TRBJ2-4; D possibly corresponds to TRBD2 (6 bases). TRBV23-1 is filed as an ORF, its function uncertain. The CDR3 consists of 17 residues. Trimming removed 6 bases from V and 6 bases from J, with 24 bases in between. CDR3 protein: CASSPVWTTSPTNIQYF. CDR3 sequence (DNA): TGCGCCAGCAGCCCGGTGTGGACTACCAGTCCCACAAACATTCAGTACTTC.

The rearrangement links TRBV28 to TRBJ2-5, with D maybe TRBD2 (5 bases). CDR1 is MDHEN and CDR2 is SYDVKM in the germline V gene. V lost 5 bases to trimming and J lost 3 bases, with 16 bases between them. CDR3 length: 15 residues. CDR3 sequence reads: CASSLPGGREETQYF. The CDR3 coding sequence is TGTGCCAGCAGTCTCCCCGGAGGAAGGGAAGAGACCCAGTACTTC.

The chain combines TRBV6-6 with TRBJ1-5; possible D gene TRBD1, 6 bases. Trimming took 8 bases from V and 6 from J, leaving 17 bases between them. Germline lookup yields CDR1 MNHNY and CDR2 SVGAGI (reference sequence). The CDR3 is 14 residues long. The CDR3 sequence: CASGYREGVQPQHF. The DNA of the CDR3 is TGTGCCAGCGGCTACAGGGAGGGGGTTCAGCCCCAGCATTTT.

J is TRBJ1-2 and V is TRBV5-6, with TRBD1 identical over 9 bases. From germline, CDR1 is SGHDT and CDR2 YYEEEE. The CDR3 loop spans 12 amino acids. With V trimmed by 4 bases and J by 5 bases, 0 bases remained unmatched. The CDR3 region has the DNA TGTGCCAGCAGCGGGACAGGGTATGGCTACACCTTC. Its protein is CASSGTGYGYTF.

The chain is built from TRBV7-6 and TRBJ2-7, with 9 bases aligning to TRBD1. V lost 4 bases and J lost 6; bases outside the gene matches: 10. The CDR3 extends over 15 amino acids. From germline, CDR1 is SGHVS and CDR2 FNYEAQ. CDR3 DNA sequence: TGTGCCAGCAGCTCAACCGGGACAGGGTTGTTCGAGCAGTACTTC. Its translation: CASSSTGTGLFEQYF.

The count of this clone is one. The chain combines TRBV27 with TRBJ2-7, with TRBD1 matching over 8 bases. The CDR3 is made up of 14 amino acids. Unmatched junction bases numbered 8, after V lost 5 bases and J lost 5 bases. The germline V gene has CDR1 MNHEY and CDR2 SMNVEV (reference sequence). The CDR3 coding sequence is TGTGCCAGCAGTAGCGGACAGGGTCGGAACGAGCAGTACTTC. Protein: CASSSGQGRNEQYF.

This clone was observed a handful of times. This chain links TRBV12-5 with TRBJ1-4; D is unclear. The CDR3 length is 12 residues. Germline CDR1 is LGHNT and CDR2 is FRNRAP. V was pared by 6 bases and J by 10 bases, with 12 bases between. The CDR3 loop is CASGVDIGKLFF. CDR3 coding DNA: TGTGCTAGTGGCGTAGACATTGGAAAACTGTTTTTT.

The chain has TRBV7-3 and TRBJ2-5; 10 nucleotides align to TRBD2. There are 16 residues in the CDR3. J lost 5 bases, V lost 1 base, and 7 bases had no gene match. The germline gives CDR1 SGHTA, CDR2 FQGTGA. CDR3 protein: CASSLIPAGGLETQYF. The CDR3 DNA reads TGTGCCAGCAGCTTAATTCCAGCGGGGGGGCTGGAGACCCAGTACTTC.

This clone was observed a handful of times. At the DNA level, this CDR3 is encoded by other sequences in the same sample as well. This chain uses TRBV6-5 with TRBJ1-1, with D possibly TRBD1 on 6 matching bases. The CDR3 is 14 residues long. V gave up 2 bases and J gave up 7 bases, with 14 bases separating them. The germline V gene has CDR1 MNHEY and CDR2 SVGAGI. The CDR3 loop reads CASSYGGRGSEAFF. CDR3 nucleotides: TGTGCCAGCAGTTACGGGGGGCGCGGGAGTGAAGCTTTCTTT.

This chain connects TRBV19 to TRBJ2-7; a weak D match, TRBD1 (5 bases). CDR3 length equals 13 residues. V was pared by 4 bases and J by 4 bases, with 11 bases between. Germline-derived CDR1 and CDR2 are LNHDA and SQIVND (reference sequence). The CDR3 sequence: CASSTREGYEQYF. The CDR3 region has the DNA TGTGCCAGTAGTACCAGGGAAGGGTACGAGCAGTACTTC.

This clone was counted a few times. This chain uses TRBV5-1 with TRBJ2-7; D not resolved. V was shortened by 0 bases and J by 3 bases, with 7 bases between the two germline ends. The CDR3 has 13 residues. In germline, CDR1 is SGHRS, CDR2 YFSETQ. CDR3 sequence (DNA): TGCGCCAGCAGCTTGGTGCAGGACTACGAGCAGTACTTC. It codes for CASSLVQDYEQYF. Full variable domain (missing parts from reference TRBV5-1 and TRBJ2-7): KAGVTQTPRYLIKTRGQQVTLSCSPISGHRSVSWYQQTPGQGLQFLFEYFSETQRNKGNFPGRFSGRQFSNSRSEMNVSTLELGDSALYLCASSLVQDYEQYFGPGTRLTVT.

The chain couples TRBV11-2 to TRBJ2-7; TRBD2 might be the D (7 bases). Per the germline V gene, CDR1 is SGHAT and CDR2 is FQNNGV. The V end lost 8 bases, the J end lost 0 bases, and 11 bases lay between the germline ends. CDR3 size: 13 residues. Written as DNA, the CDR3 is TGTGCCAGCGCGGCGGGGGCCTCCTACGAGCAGTACTTC. Translated: CASAAGASYEQYF.

The chain combines TRBV27 with TRBJ2-5; D possibly corresponds to TRBD1 (5 bases). The CDR3 spans 13 residues. Germline lookup yields CDR1 MNHEY and CDR2 SMNVEV (reference sequence). With 2 bases removed from V and 3 bases from J, the gap between germline ends came to 7 bases. The CDR3 protein is CASSLGAEETQYF. CDR3 nucleotide sequence: TGTGCCAGCAGTTTAGGGGCAGAAGAGACCCAGTACTTC.

This clone was observed a few times. CDR3 protein: CASSISGGVNEQFF. CDR3 bases: TGTGCCAGTAGTATTTCGGGCGGGGTAAATGAGCAGTTCTTC. The chain has TRBV19 and TRBJ2-1; weak D call: TRBD2 (6 bases). Trimming removed 3 bases from V and 7 bases from J, with 13 bases in between. The CDR3 extends over 14 amino acids. CDR1 is LNHDA, CDR2 SQIVND, per germline (reference sequence).

This chain joins TRBV7-9 and TRBJ1-4, with D possibly matching TRBD1 (5 bases). Per the germline V gene, CDR1 is SEHNR and CDR2 is FQNEAQ (reference sequence). Deletions cut 3 bases from V and 7 bases from J, with 9 bases between. The CDR3 has 13 amino acids. CDR3 sequence (DNA): TGTGCCAGCAGCTTCGACAGCGTTGAAAAACTGTTTTTT. This gives the protein CASSFDSVEKLFF.

The chain recombines TRBV5-1 with TRBJ1-1, with 11 nucleotides matching TRBD1. This CDR3 comprises 15 residues. Germline V CDR1 and CDR2: SGHRS, YFSETQ. V was clipped by 0 bases and J by 5 bases; unmatched bases: 3. The CDR3 sequence: CASSLGGQGDTEAFF. The CDR3 DNA sequence: TGCGCCAGCAGCTTGGGGGGACAGGGGGATACTGAAGCTTTCTTT. Supplemented by reference TRBV5-1 and TRBJ1-1, the full variable domain reads KAGVTQTPRYLIKTRGQQVTLSCSPISGHRSVSWYQQTPGQGLQFLFEYFSETQRNKGNFPGRFSGRQFSNSRSEMNVSTLELGDSALYLCASSLGGQGDTEAFFGQGTRLTVV.

This chain joins TRBV7-6 and TRBJ2-1, with 7 bases fitting TRBD2. The length of the CDR3 is 16 residues. V trimming: 1 base; J trimming: 4 bases; junction bases outside the gene matches: 7. Germline V gives CDR1 SGHVS, CDR2 FNYEAQ. CDR3 nucleotides: TGTGCCAGCAGCTTAGGGGGGGGTCGGGTTTACAATGAGCAGTTCTTC. This encodes CASSLGGGRVYNEQFF.

The rearrangement uses TRBV7-2 and TRBJ2-1; tentatively, D is TRBD2 (5 bases). The CDR3 spans 15 residues. The V gene lost 5 bases and the J gene lost 4 bases, with 15 bases spanning the gap. Germline loops: CDR1 SGHTA, CDR2 FQGNSA. In DNA form, the CDR3 reads TGTGCCAGCAGCCTCAAGGTATCGGGGTACAATGAGCAGTTCTTC. Protein sequence: CASSLKVSGYNEQFF.

The chain carries TRBV7-9 and TRBJ1-4; perhaps TRBD1 as D (5 bases). This CDR3 is built from 13 residues. From germline, CDR1 is SEHNR and CDR2 FQNEAQ (reference sequence). The V and J ends lost 6 bases and 5 bases respectively, with 10 bases between them. The CDR3: CASSDSLNEKLFF. The CDR3, as DNA: TGTGCCAGCAGTGACAGTTTGAATGAAAAACTGTTTTTT.

J is TRBJ2-2 and V is TRBV19; 7 bases are a match to TRBD1. Unmatched junction bases numbered 13, after V lost 1 base and J lost 5 bases. Germline V CDR1 and CDR2: LNHDA, SQIVND (reference sequence). This CDR3 is built from 18 residues. This CDR3 is CASSIGPDRTGWTGELFF. In DNA, the CDR3 is TGTGCCAGTAGTATAGGCCCGGATAGGACAGGCTGGACCGGGGAGCTGTTTTTT.